This paragraph reports one T cell receptor (beta chain). Its antigen is not known. This CDR3 region has 12 residues. V was trimmed by 0 bases and J by 5 bases, leaving 5 bases between them. Germline CDR1 and CDR2: SNHLY and FYNNEI. This sample stems from a study of OX40 agonist ivuxolimab in advanced cancers. Study-wide context: The drug used for patients, ivuxolimab, was an agonistic anti-OX40 (CD134) antibody. Across the patients, intravenous ivuxolimab was delivered every 2 weeks at 0.01 to 10 mg/kg.

Using immunoSEQ multiplex PCR, the repertoire was profiled, and TCRdb retains in-frame clones only, with some absent. The table records more than 75,000 clones, 85% to 90% of them present only once. Study-wide results and caveats: Among the least clonally expanded were partial responders at 0.1-3.0 mg/kg. Low normalized T-cell clonal expansion also characterized some of the nonresponders.

This TCR came from an adult with an advanced solid tumor such as melanoma, head and neck, liver or kidney cancer. V gene TRBV2 combines with J gene TRBJ2-7; D not resolved. The sample was CD4+ or CD8+ T cells sorted from blood, taken in a trial of the OX40 agonist ivuxolimab. The CDR3 sequence is CASSEALHEQYF. The CDR3 DNA reads TGTGCCAGCAGTGAAGCTCTCCACGAGCAGTACTTC.